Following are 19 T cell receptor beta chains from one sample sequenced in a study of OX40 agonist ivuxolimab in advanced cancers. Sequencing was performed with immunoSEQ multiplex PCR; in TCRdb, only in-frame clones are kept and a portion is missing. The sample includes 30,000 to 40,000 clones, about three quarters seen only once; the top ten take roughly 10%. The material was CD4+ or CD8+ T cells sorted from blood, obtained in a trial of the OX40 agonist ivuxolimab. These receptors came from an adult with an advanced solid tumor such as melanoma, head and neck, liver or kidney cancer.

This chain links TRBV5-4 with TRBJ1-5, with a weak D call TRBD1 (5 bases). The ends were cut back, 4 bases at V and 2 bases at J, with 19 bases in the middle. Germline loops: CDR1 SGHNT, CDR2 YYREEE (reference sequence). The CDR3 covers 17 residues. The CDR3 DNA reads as TGTGCCAGCAGCGTGGGACCCTACCCCATAGGCAATCAGCCCCAGCATTTT. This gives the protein CASSVGPYPIGNQPQHF.

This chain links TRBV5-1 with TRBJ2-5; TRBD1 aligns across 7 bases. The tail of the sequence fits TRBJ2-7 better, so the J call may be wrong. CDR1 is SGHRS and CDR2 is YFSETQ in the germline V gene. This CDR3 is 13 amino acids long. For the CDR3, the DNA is TGCGCCAGCAGCACGGGACAGACCTACGAGCAGTACTTC. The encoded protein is CASSTGQTYEQYF.

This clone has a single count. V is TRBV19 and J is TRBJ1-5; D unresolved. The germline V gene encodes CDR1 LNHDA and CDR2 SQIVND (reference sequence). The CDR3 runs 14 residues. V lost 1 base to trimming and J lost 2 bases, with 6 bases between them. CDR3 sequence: CASSIVGGNQPQHF. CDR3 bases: TGTGCCAGTAGTATAGTGGGAGGCAATCAGCCCCAGCATTTT.

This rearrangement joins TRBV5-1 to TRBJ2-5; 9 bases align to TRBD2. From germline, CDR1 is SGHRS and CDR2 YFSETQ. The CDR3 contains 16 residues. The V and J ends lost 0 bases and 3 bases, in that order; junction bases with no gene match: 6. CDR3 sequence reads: CASSLAGTSSKETQYF. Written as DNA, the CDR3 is TGCGCCAGCAGCTTGGCCGGGACTAGCTCCAAAGAGACCCAGTACTTC.

CDR3 sequence (DNA): TGTGCCAGCAGTCCTGGCCGGGGTAAAAACTATGGCTACACCTTC. Amino acid sequence: CASSPGRGKNYGYTF. J is TRBJ1-2 and V is TRBV6-1; D is uncertain. Trimming pared 5 bases from V and 2 bases from J, leaving 15 bases between. The CDR3 spans 15 residues. Germline values: CDR1 MNHNS, CDR2 SASEGT.

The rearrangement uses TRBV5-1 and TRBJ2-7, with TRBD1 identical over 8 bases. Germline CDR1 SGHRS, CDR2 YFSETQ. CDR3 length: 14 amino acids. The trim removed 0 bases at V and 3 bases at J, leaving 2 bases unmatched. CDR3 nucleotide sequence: TGCGCCAGCAGCTTGGGTGGGACAGGCTACGAGCAGTACTTC. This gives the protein CASSLGGTGYEQYF.

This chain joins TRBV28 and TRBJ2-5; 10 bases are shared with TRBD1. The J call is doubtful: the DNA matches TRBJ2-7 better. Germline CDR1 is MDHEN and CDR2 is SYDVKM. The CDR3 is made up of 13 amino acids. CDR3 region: CASHGTGVYEQYF. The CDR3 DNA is TGTGCCAGCCACGGGACAGGGGTTTACGAGCAGTACTTC.

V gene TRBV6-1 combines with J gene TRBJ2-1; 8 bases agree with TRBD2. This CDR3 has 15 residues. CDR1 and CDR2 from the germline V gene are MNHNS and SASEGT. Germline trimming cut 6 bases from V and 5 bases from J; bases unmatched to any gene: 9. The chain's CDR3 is CASRFAGGSNNEQFF. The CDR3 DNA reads TGTGCCAGCAGATTCGCGGGAGGTTCAAACAATGAGCAGTTCTTC.

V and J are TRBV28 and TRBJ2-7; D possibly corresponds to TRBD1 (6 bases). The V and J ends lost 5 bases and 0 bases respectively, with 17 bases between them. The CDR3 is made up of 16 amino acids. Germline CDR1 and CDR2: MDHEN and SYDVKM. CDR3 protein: CASSPPGQGTSYEQYF. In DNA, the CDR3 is TGTGCCAGCAGTCCTCCCGGGCAGGGGACCTCCTACGAGCAGTACTTC.

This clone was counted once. The CDR3 here is CASNPGQGRIQYF. The CDR3 DNA sequence: TGTGCCAGTAATCCAGGACAGGGACGCATTCAGTACTTC. The genes are TRBV19 and TRBJ2-4; TRBD1 aligns across 8 bases. V lost 7 bases to trimming and J lost 9 bases; unmatched junction nucleotides: 8. This CDR3 is 13 amino acids long. The germline gives CDR1 LNHDA, CDR2 SQIVND (reference sequence). Looking up the rest from reference TRBV19 and TRBJ2-4 gives the full variable domain: DGGITQSPKYLFRKEGQNVTLSCEQNLNHDAMYWYRQDPGQGLRLIYYSQIVNDFQKGDIAEGYSVSREKKESFPLTVTSAQKNPTAFYLCASNPGQGRIQYFGAGTRLSVL.

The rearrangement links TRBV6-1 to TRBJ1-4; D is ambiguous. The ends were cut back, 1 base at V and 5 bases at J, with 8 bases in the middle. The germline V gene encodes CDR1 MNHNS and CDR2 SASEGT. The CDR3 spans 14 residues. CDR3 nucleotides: TGTGCCAGCAGTGAAGTAGAGAACAATGAAAAACTGTTTTTT. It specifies CASSEVENNEKLFF.

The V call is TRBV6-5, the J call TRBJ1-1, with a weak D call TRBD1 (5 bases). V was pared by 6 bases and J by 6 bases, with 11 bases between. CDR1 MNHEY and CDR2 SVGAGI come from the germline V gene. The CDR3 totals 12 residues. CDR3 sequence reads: CASSREGAEAFF. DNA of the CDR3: TGTGCCAGCAGCAGGGAGGGTGCTGAAGCTTTCTTT.

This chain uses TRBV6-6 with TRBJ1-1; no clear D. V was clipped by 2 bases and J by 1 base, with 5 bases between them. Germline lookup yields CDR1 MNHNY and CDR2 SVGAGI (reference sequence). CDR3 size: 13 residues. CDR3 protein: CASSYGSNTEAFF. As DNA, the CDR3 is TGTGCCAGCAGTTACGGGTCGAACACTGAAGCTTTCTTT.

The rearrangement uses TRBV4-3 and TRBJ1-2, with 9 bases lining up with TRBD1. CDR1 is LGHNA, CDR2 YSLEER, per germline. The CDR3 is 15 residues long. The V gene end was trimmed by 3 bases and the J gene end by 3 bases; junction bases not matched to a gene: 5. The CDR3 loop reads CASSHPRDRDYGYTF. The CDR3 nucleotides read TGCGCCAGCAGCCACCCCCGGGACAGGGACTATGGCTACACCTTC.

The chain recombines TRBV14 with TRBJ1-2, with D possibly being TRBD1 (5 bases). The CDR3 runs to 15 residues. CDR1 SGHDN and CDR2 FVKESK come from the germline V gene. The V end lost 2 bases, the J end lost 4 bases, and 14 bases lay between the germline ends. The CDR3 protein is CASSQNRQTLYGYTF. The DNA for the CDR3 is TGTGCCAGCAGCCAAAATCGACAGACACTCTATGGCTACACCTTC.

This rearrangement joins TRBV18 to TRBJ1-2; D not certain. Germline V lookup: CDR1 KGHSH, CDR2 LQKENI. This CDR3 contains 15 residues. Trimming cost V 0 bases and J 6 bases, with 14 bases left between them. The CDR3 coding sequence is TGTGCCAGCTCACCACCCCTTTACCATTGGGATGGCTACACCTTC. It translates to CASSPPLYHWDGYTF.

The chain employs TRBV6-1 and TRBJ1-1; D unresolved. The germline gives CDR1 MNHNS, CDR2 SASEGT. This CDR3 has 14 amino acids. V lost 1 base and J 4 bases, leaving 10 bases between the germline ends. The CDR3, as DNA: TGTGCCAGCAGTGAAGTAGGGTGGAGCACTGAAGCTTTCTTT. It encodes CASSEVGWSTEAFF.

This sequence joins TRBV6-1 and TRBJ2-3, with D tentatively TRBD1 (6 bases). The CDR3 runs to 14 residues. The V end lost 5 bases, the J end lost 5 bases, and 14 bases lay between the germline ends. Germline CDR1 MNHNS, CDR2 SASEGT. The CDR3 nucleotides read TGTGCCAGCAGTATTCAGGGGTCCGGAGATACGCAGTATTTT. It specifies CASSIQGSGDTQYF.

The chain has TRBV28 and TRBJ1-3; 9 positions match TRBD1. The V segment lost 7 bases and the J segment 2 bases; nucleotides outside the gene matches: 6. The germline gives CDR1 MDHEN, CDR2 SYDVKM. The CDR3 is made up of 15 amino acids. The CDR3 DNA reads TGTGCCAGCACCGGGACAGGGTATACTGGAAACACCATATATTTT. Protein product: CASTGTGYTGNTIYF.